This T cell receptor beta chain was retrieved from a study of T cell responses to AZD1222 COVID-19 vaccine. Study background: Whether given at about 4 or about 12 weeks, second doses were pooled.

TCRdb's copy holds only in-frame clones and misses some; the assay was immunoSEQ multiplex PCR. Among about 87,000 clones listed, around 90% were seen once. To note about this clone: Antigen unknown.

The germline CDR1 and CDR2 sequences are MNHEY and SMNVEV (reference sequence). This CDR3 comprises 12 residues. Trimming left V 2 bases short and J 6 bases short, with 7 bases between. Study results and limitations: Spike-specific TCR breadth and depth rose after two AZD1222 doses. Repertoire sampling was restricted to post-peak T cell response timepoints.

This sample comprised peripheral blood, obtained on day 0 of AZD1222 vaccination. The rearrangement uses TRBV27 and TRBJ1-2, with D uncertain. This TCR was sampled from an adult in good health. CDR3 DNA: TGTGCCAGCAGTTTACCAGGTGATGGCTACACCTTC. Protein: CASSLPGDGYTF.